Included here is one T cell receptor (beta chain) sequence, with context. This receptor's antigen is unknown. No qualities accompany the bases; no much larger clone lies one base away. Libraries were built with the immunoSEQ multiplex PCR assay. TCRdb obtained this table from immuneACCESS and retained in-frame rearrangements with V and J assigned. These tables miss some clones; where compared with another copy, unresolved V genes account for less than half of the shortfall, and the remainder is unexplained. Across this sample there are around 60,000 clones, with more than 80% seen only once. The ten largest make up about 0.49% of the sample. The data originate from a study of T cell changes during pregnancy in multiple sclerosis (dated by TCRdb to about 2019). The study in broad terms: The study examined how the T cell repertoire changed over the course of pregnancy in women with multiple sclerosis.

V is shortened by 4 bases, J by 5 bases, and the region joining them spans 21 bases. Counted from cysteine to phenylalanine, this CDR3 has 17 amino acids. The entry retains the CDR3 DNA only, 51 bases that are in frame from base 1. This chain joins TRBV5-3 to TRBJ2-2; the best D guess is TRBD1, with 6 bases matching. TRBV5-3 is flagged as an ORF with uncertain function. Specimen: CD4+ T cells from peripheral blood mononuclear cells, collected after pregnancy. The TCR comes from a female donor in good health, enrolled as a control in a pregnancy study. The CDR3 reads as follows: CARSKYLGTSGTGELFF. DNA sequence: TGTGCCAGAAGCAAATACCTTGGGACAAGTGGGACCGGGGAGCTGTTTTTT.